Given below is one T cell receptor beta chain in context. Clones were read by immunoSEQ multiplex PCR, and TCRdb kept only the in-frame ones, dropping some. In the table there are about 510,000 clones, approximately 95% of which are singletons. The germline V gene encodes CDR1 MGHDK and CDR2 SYGVNS. Trimming stripped 5 bases from V and 2 bases from J, with 15 bases between. The CDR3 is 15 residues long. The data were taken from a study of shared clonotypes between healthy human individuals. Naive CD4+ cells were CD45RA-selected; the remaining cells were memory. This clonotype was obtained from a woman aged 25-40 years in good health. V and J are TRBV25-1 and TRBJ1-1; D is ambiguous. Sequencing was performed on naive CD4+ T cells sorted from blood. Subset here: CD45RA+ positively selected. The CDR3 sequence is CASSSAGLSNTEAFF. Here the CDR3 DNA reads TGTGCCAGCAGTAGTGCAGGACTCTCCAACACTGAAGCTTTCTTT.